Below are 25 T cell receptor beta chains sequenced from a single sample in a study of vaccination and CD4 T cells after COVID-19. Sequence data for DNA of cultured CD4+ T cells were generated by the Oncomine TCR Beta short-read assay. TCRdb reprocessed the PCR reads via MiXCR and lists one record per CDR3 protein. The table records around 21,000 distinct CDR3 sequences, around half of them present only once. Treatment in this sample: approximately nine-day PBMC culture with coronavirus spike peptide pools or control peptides (ViraFEST assay). These receptors have no known antigen. The sample taken for sequencing was CD4+ T cells from blood, cultured in vitro. These receptors originate from a human donor who had recovered from COVID-19.

This clonotype showed up just a few times. V and J are TRBV20-1 and TRBJ1-4; D may be TRBD1 (5 bases). The CDR3 has 12 residues. Germline-derived CDR1 and CDR2 are DFQATT and SNEGSKA (reference sequence). Trimming stripped 6 bases from V and 10 bases from J, with 15 bases between. The CDR3 loop reads CSAPTGERKLFF. For the CDR3, the DNA is TGCAGTGCCCCAACAGGAGAACGAAAACTGTTTTTT.

The CDR3 sequence: CSARDGLAGEQYF. DNA of the CDR3: TGCAGTGCTAGAGACGGGTTGGCTGGCGAGCAGTACTTC. The genes are TRBV20-1 and TRBJ2-7; unclear D gene. The length of the CDR3 is 13 residues. In germline, CDR1 is DFQATT, CDR2 SNEGSKA (reference sequence). Trimming took 0 bases from V and 6 from J, leaving 12 bases between them.

This clonotype has a handful of counts. V gene TRBV28 combines with J gene TRBJ2-1; perhaps TRBD1 as D (8 bases). CDR1 is MDHEN and CDR2 is SYDVKM in the germline V gene. V was cut by 5 bases and J by 7 bases, with 21 bases left in between. There are 16 residues in the CDR3. CDR3 protein: CASSTTGGLIANEQFF. As DNA, the CDR3 is TGTGCCAGCAGTACAACAGGGGGACTAATTGCGAATGAGCAGTTCTTC. Together with reference TRBV28 and TRBJ2-1, the CDR3 gives the full variable domain: DVKVTQSSRYLVKRTGEKVFLECVQDMDHENMFWYRQDPGLGLRLIYFSYDVKMKEKGDIPEGYSVSREKKERFSLILESASTNQTSMYLCASSTTGGLIANEQFFGPGTRLTVL.

The genes are TRBV7-6 and TRBJ2-1; D is uncertain. The CDR3 is made up of 13 amino acids. The germline gives CDR1 SGHVS, CDR2 FNYEAQ. Between the trimmed V and J ends, which lost 1 base and 10 bases, there was a span of 11 bases. CDR3 sequence: CASSLDIGEEQFF. Written as DNA, the CDR3 is TGTGCCAGCAGCTTAGATATCGGAGAAGAGCAGTTCTTC.

This chain links TRBV7-6 with TRBJ2-1; D is possibly TRBD1 (6 bases). The CDR3 consists of 14 residues. The ends were cut back, 3 bases at V and 4 bases at J, with 10 bases in the middle. The germline gives CDR1 SGHVS, CDR2 FNYEAQ. The CDR3 coding sequence is TGTGCCAGCAGCTTGTCAGGGGCGTACAATGAGCAGTTCTTC. Protein sequence: CASSLSGAYNEQFF.

The sample holds a few counts of this clonotype. The genes are TRBV19 and TRBJ1-6; perhaps TRBD1 as D (6 bases). Trimming removed 5 bases at V and 7 bases at J, with 12 bases between. Germline V gene sequence: CDR1 LNHDA, CDR2 SQIVND (reference sequence). CDR3 size: 14 residues. The CDR3 DNA reads as TGTGCCAGTAGTCCTACAGGGCCCAATTCACCCCTCCACTTT. As protein: CASSPTGPNSPLHF. The whole variable domain, remainder taken from reference TRBV19 and TRBJ1-6, is DGGITQSPKYLFRKEGQNVTLSCEQNLNHDAMYWYRQDPGQGLRLIYYSQIVNDFQKGDIAEGYSVSREKKESFPLTVTSAQKNPTAFYLCASSPTGPNSPLHFGNGTRLTVT.

The chain joins TRBV7-9 to TRBJ2-3, with D perhaps matching TRBD2 (6 bases). The CDR3 covers 17 residues. Trimming shortened V by 3 bases and J by 5 bases, and 21 bases separated the two germline ends. Germline V gene data show CDR1 as SEHNR and CDR2 as FQNEAQ (reference sequence). CDR3 residues: CASSFDGPQRLGDTQYF. DNA for the CDR3: TGTGCCAGCAGCTTCGACGGCCCCCAGAGACTAGGAGATACGCAGTATTTT. Full variable domain (rest looked up from reference TRBV7-9 and TRBJ2-3): DTGVSQNPRHKITKRGQNVTFRCDPISEHNRLYWYRQTLGQGPEFLTYFQNEAQLEKSRLLSDRFSAERPKGSFSTLEIQRTEQGDSAMYLCASSFDGPQRLGDTQYFGPGTRLTVL.

This clonotype has a single count. The chain employs TRBV20-1 and TRBJ2-1, with 14 bases fitting TRBD2. The CDR3 sequence is 14 residues long. J gave up 13 bases and V 4 bases, and 9 bases lay outside the gene matches. Germline V lookup: CDR1 DFQATT, CDR2 SNEGSKA (reference sequence). The CDR3 region is CSATNPTSGGGQFF. For the CDR3, the DNA is TGCAGTGCTACAAACCCGACTAGCGGGGGGGGACAGTTCTTC.

The rearrangement joins TRBV12-1 to TRBJ2-7; the table's D call, TRBD2, has no DNA check behind it. TRBV12-1 has pseudogene status. This CDR3 has 16 residues. The DNA of the CDR3 is TGTGCCAGCAGCCTCCTAGCGGGGGGGCCGTCGGACGAGCAGTACTTC. Translation gives CASSLLAGGPSDEQYF.

As concerns this clonotype: A read error may produce the germline difference seen at one junction end. This sequence joins TRBV7-2 and TRBJ2-7; 8 bases agree with TRBD2. Looked up from germline, CDR1 is SGHTA and CDR2 is FQGNSA. The CDR3 is 14 amino acids. CDR3 in DNA: TGTGCCAGCAGCTTAGCGGTCGGGGGGGCCCCAACGACCTTC. Protein: CASSLAVGGAPTTF.

In its sample, this clonotype was seen a few times. The gene calls are TRBV15 and TRBJ1-2, with 7 bases lining up with TRBD1. The trim removed 0 bases at V and 6 bases at J, leaving 4 bases unmatched. CDR1 and CDR2 (germline): LNHNV, YYDKDF (reference sequence). The CDR3 consists of 14 residues. The CDR3 reads CATSRDNRGDGYTF. The CDR3 DNA reads as TGTGCCACCAGCAGAGATAACAGGGGTGATGGCTACACCTTC.

The gene calls are TRBV6-2 or TRBV6-3 and TRBJ1-1; weak D call: TRBD1 (5 bases). Trimming took off 8 bases at V and 3 bases at J, with 19 bases between the two ends. Germline V CDR1 and CDR2: MNHEY, SVGEGT. This CDR3 is built from 15 residues. As DNA, the CDR3 is TGTGCCAGCGTGGGACCCGGACCGGAGGACACTGAAGCTTTCTTT. Amino acid sequence: CASVGPGPEDTEAFF.

This clonotype was counted between two and nine times. The J gene is TRBJ1-4, the V gene TRBV20-1; no reliable D call. Trimming left V 6 bases short and J 4 bases short, with 9 bases between. The CDR3 totals 12 residues. CDR1 DFQATT and CDR2 SNEGSKA come from the germline V gene (reference sequence). The CDR3 loop is CSAAGHNEKLFF. The CDR3 bases are TGCAGTGCAGCCGGCCATAATGAAAAACTGTTTTTT.

The chain recombines TRBV29-1 with TRBJ1-2; TRBD1 aligns across 8 bases. The length of the CDR3 is 14 residues. The J segment lost 6 bases and the V segment lost 0 bases, leaving 6 bases of the junction unmatched. The germline V gene has CDR1 SQVTM and CDR2 ANQGSEA. This CDR3 is CSVEDRAGGNGYTF. The CDR3 nucleotides are TGCAGCGTTGAAGATAGGGCAGGGGGCAATGGCTACACCTTC.

V gene TRBV7-6 combines with J gene TRBJ1-5; D gene ambiguous. V lost 6 bases to trimming and J lost 8 bases, with 20 bases between them. CDR1 is SGHVS and CDR2 is FNYEAQ in the germline V gene. There are 15 residues in the CDR3. The DNA of the CDR3 is TGTGCCAGCAGTCAAAAAAGGACGGCGGTGGAGCCCCAGCATTTT. Protein sequence: CASSQKRTAVEPQHF. Drawing the rest from reference TRBV7-6 and TRBJ1-5, the complete variable domain is GAGVSQSPRYKVTKRGQDVALRCDPISGHVSLYWYRQALGQGPEFLTYFNYEAQQDKSGLPNDRFSAERPEGSISTLTIQRTEQRDSAMYRCASSQKRTAVEPQHFGDGTRLSIL.

The gene calls are TRBV20-1 and TRBJ2-1; no definite D call. With 6 bases removed from V and 5 bases from J, the gap between germline ends came to 8 bases. The CDR3 has 11 residues. In germline, CDR1 is DFQATT, CDR2 SNEGSKA (reference sequence). CDR3 in DNA: TGCAGTGCCGCACGTAACAATGAGCAGTTCTTC. Amino acid sequence: CSAARNNEQFF.

This chain joins TRBV6-5 and TRBJ1-2; no clear D gene. V lost 0 bases to trimming and J lost 7 bases, with 15 bases between them. The CDR3 consists of 15 residues. The germline V gene encodes CDR1 MNHEY and CDR2 SVGAGI. The CDR3 DNA sequence: TGTGCCAGCAGTTACTCACCCCCAAGACATAGTGGCTACACCTTC. It is translated as CASSYSPPRHSGYTF.

The rearrangement links TRBV12-3 or TRBV12-4 to TRBJ2-5, with TRBD2 as a possible D gene (5 bases). The V and J ends lost 5 bases and 0 bases respectively, with 19 bases between them. This CDR3 contains 17 residues. The CDR3 sequence is CASSIRLLWEYQETQYF. As DNA, the CDR3 is TGTGCCAGCAGTATTCGACTCCTCTGGGAGTACCAAGAGACCCAGTACTTC.

V and J are TRBV21-1 and TRBJ2-2; the table's D call, TRBD1, was not checked against the DNA. TRBV21-1 is a pseudogene. This CDR3 contains 16 residues. As DNA, the CDR3 is TGTGCCAGCAGCCAGGGACAGGGCGAGGGCACCGGGGAGCTGTTTTTT. This translates into CASSQGQGEGTGELFF.

V gene TRBV27 combines with J gene TRBJ2-6, with 8 bases matching TRBD2. V lost 0 bases to trimming and J lost 0 bases; unmatched junction nucleotides: 13. Germline V gives CDR1 MNHEY, CDR2 SMNVEV (reference sequence). There are 21 residues in the CDR3. CDR3 bases: TGTGCCAGCAGTTTATCGGGAACTAGCGGTCCACTTAGCTCTGGGGCCAACGTCCTGACTTTC. This sequence encodes CASSLSGTSGPLSSGANVLTF.

This clonotype appeared a single time. V gene TRBV7-2 combines with J gene TRBJ2-1; 10 bases map to TRBD1. The CDR3 loop spans 17 amino acids. V lost 5 bases, J lost 10 bases, and 17 bases stayed unmatched. Per the germline V gene, CDR1 is SGHTA and CDR2 is FQGNSA. CDR3 amino acids: CASSQGPPGQGLGEQFF. CDR3 coding DNA: TGTGCCAGCAGCCAAGGGCCCCCGGGACAGGGGTTGGGCGAGCAGTTCTTC.

This clonotype came up a few times. This rearrangement joins TRBV15 to TRBJ1-1; no reliable D call. There are 14 residues in the CDR3. The germline gives CDR1 LNHNV, CDR2 YYDKDF (reference sequence). Trimming stripped 5 bases from V and 7 bases from J, with 17 bases between. CDR3 loop: CATSSRWISGEAFF. The DNA of the CDR3 is TGTGCCACCAGCTCGCGATGGATTTCGGGTGAAGCTTTCTTT.

The chain employs TRBV6-4 and TRBJ1-1; D call uncertain. The V end lost 6 bases, the J end lost 0 bases, and 17 bases lay between the germline ends. Germline assignment: CDR1 MRHNA and CDR2 SNTAGT. The CDR3 has 16 residues. This chain's CDR3 is CASSAKGGLMNTEAFF. DNA for the CDR3: TGTGCCAGCAGCGCGAAGGGTGGCCTAATGAACACTGAAGCTTTCTTT.

In its sample, this clonotype was seen once. CDR3 sequence: CASSWAGLTNQPQHF. In DNA form, the CDR3 reads TGTGCCAGCAGCTGGGCCGGGCTGACCAATCAGCCCCAGCATTTT. V and J are TRBV5-5 and TRBJ1-5; no clear D gene. V shed 3 bases and J shed 3 bases, with 13 bases lying between them. CDR3 length equals 15 residues. Germline V gene data show CDR1 as SGHKS and CDR2 as YYEKEE (reference sequence).

This rearrangement joins TRBV19 to TRBJ2-1, with D perhaps matching TRBD2 (5 bases). The CDR3 is 14 amino acids. Germline values: CDR1 LNHDA, CDR2 SQIVND (reference sequence). Trimming removed 6 bases from V and 8 bases from J, with 17 bases in between. DNA for the CDR3: TGTGCCAGTAGCCGGACTCACGACTGGGATGAGCAGTTCTTC. This encodes CASSRTHDWDEQFF.